This TCR beta chain is from a study of cytomegalovirus exposure and HLA in healthy donors. Germline lookup yields CDR1 SEHNR and CDR2 FQNEAQ (reference sequence). The CDR3 spans 16 residues. Trimming cost V 4 bases and J 8 bases, with 20 bases left between them. This PCR relied on a set of 60 Vbeta primers and 13 Jbeta primers. Under the authors' procedure: In a later analysis, the count reached some 75 million unique TCR beta chains, with about 12 million shared. Libraries were prepared by immunoSEQ multiplex PCR; TCRdb keeps only in-frame clonotypes and omits some of them. That table gives V, J and clone size, and the DNA gave D and trimming. Recorded for this sample: about 59,000 clones. Points on this clone: Its matching antigen is unknown.

Study conclusions and caveats: In a later analysis, a missense DCLRE1C variant was linked to TCR beta V- and J-gene trimming.

The TCR originated in a man under 40 in good health and CMV-seropositive. The sequencing input was PBMCs. The chain is built from TRBV7-9 and TRBJ1-4; D may be TRBD1 (5 bases). The DNA for the CDR3 is TGTGCCAGCAGCTCCCTGATGGGGGGGTCGGAGGAAAAACTGTTTTTT. Protein sequence: CASSSLMGGSEEKLFF.